A selection of T cell receptor beta chains follows, all from one sample in a study of cytotoxic CD8 clonotypes in ibrutinib-treated CLL. This table comes from immunoSEQ multiplex PCR, and its TCRdb copy is limited to in-frame clones, with some not included. The sample records about 300,000 clones, about 72% being singletons. The sample here was PBMCs, taken at disease progression, from a patient treated with ibrutinib. All receptors come from a human donor with chronic lymphocytic leukemia. CDR3s include the opening cysteine and the closing phenylalanine or tryptophan.

TRBJ2-2 | TRBV7-9 | CASSPRLAGPGDTGELFF
TRBJ2-7 | TRBV28 | CASSLAGPPGLAVQYF
TRBJ1-1 | TRBV5-1 | CASSPSRGITEAFF
TRBJ1-6 | TRBV6-1 | CASSDLLISPLHF
TRBJ2-1 | TRBV7-6 | CASASQGGGEQFF
TRBJ1-2 | TRBV2 | CASSELGSTNYGYTF
TRBJ2-7 | TRBV11-2 | CASSPSGGYEQYF
TRBJ2-7 | TRBV5-1 | CASSLAQYYEQYF
TRBJ1-2 | TRBV7-2 | CASSWGQENYGYTF
TRBJ2-1 | TRBV29-1 | CSVEGSLLAASYNEQFF
TRBJ2-1 | TRBV5-1 | CASSWGTGGVHNEQFF
TRBJ2-1 | TRBV5-1 | CASSLVAGGPNEQFF
TRBJ2-1 | TRBV7-2 | CASSLRSGLISYNEQFF
TRBJ1-1 | TRBV10-3 | CATGGQGMNTEAFF
TRBJ2-3 | TRBV11-3 | CASSLRSGDRGADTQYF
TRBJ2-3 | TRBV14 | CASSHRGPLGTDTQYF
TRBJ2-5 | TRBV9 | CASSVTSGSGETQYF
TRBJ2-7 | TRBV7-9 | CASSESGYEQYF
TRBJ1-4 | TRBV28 | CASTIRAGGEKLFF
TRBJ1-6 | TRBV4-1 | CASSQETDSPLHF
TRBJ2-2 | TRBV4-2 | CASSQSIPGLAGRSGELFF
TRBJ2-5 | TRBV19 | CASSGDRRVETQYF
TRBJ1-6 | TRBV9 | CASSVELGSPLHF
TRBJ1-1 | TRBV27 | CASSLAGVYTEAFF
TRBJ2-1 | TRBV11-2 | CASSLAGLAGYNEQFF
TRBJ2-3 | TRBV11-3 | CASSLGAAGAGADTQYF
TRBJ2-5 | TRBV5-5 | CASSLEGTGGETQYF
TRBJ1-2 | TRBV5-6 | CASSLLDGNYGYTF
TRBJ2-3 | TRBV9 | CASSPGGRTDTQYF
TRBJ1-1 | TRBV10-2 | CASNQGTTEAFF
TRBJ2-1 | TRBV28 | CASRISGLGRPTYNEQFF
TRBJ1-6 | TRBV5-4 | CASSSYSQVKRDSPLHF
TRBJ2-7 | TRBV6-5 | CASSYSWRGSIYEQYF
TRBJ2-1 | TRBV5-1 | CASSLMTGPSYNEQFF
TRBJ2-2 | TRBV12-2 | CASRCQAYRGPTNTGELFF